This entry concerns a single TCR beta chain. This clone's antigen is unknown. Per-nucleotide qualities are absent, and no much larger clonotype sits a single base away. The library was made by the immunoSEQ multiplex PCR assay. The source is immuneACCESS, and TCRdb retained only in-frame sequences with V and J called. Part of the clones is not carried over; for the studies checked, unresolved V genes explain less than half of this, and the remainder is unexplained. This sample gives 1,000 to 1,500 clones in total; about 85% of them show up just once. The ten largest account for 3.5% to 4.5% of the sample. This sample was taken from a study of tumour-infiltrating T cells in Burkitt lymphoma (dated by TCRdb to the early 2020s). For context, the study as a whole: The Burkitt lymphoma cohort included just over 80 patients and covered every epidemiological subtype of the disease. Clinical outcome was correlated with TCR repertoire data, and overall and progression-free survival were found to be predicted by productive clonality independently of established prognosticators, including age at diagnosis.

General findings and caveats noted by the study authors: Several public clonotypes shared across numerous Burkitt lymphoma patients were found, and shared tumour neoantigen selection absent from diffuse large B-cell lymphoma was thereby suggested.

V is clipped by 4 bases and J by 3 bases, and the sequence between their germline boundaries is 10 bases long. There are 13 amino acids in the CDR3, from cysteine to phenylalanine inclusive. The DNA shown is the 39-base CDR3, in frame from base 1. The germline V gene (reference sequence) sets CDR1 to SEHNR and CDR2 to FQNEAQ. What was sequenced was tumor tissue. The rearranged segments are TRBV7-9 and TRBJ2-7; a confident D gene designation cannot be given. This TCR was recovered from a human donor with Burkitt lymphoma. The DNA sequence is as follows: TGTGCCAGCAGCTCCGACACAATCTACGAGCAGTACTTC. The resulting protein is CASSSDTIYEQYF.